This TCR beta chain was recorded in a study of blood T cell repertoires in COVID-19. Study background: Collection of acute and convalescent COVID-19 samples took place in the United States, Italy and Spain. T cells, B-cell-depleted T cells, or PBMCs supplied cDNA or gDNA.

Original processing notes: Estimates of nucleated cell counts were drawn from the amplification of reference gene primers. Using immunoSEQ multiplex PCR, the repertoire was profiled, and TCRdb retains in-frame clones only, with some absent. The V and J calls and clone size are taken from that table; D and trimming were inferred from the DNA. This sample has 400,000 to 550,000 clones, with around 89% found just once. Germline V gives CDR1 MNHEY, CDR2 SVGAGI. This CDR3 has 13 residues. V shed 5 bases and J shed 6 bases, with 11 bases lying between them. What was sequenced was peripheral blood. The clonotype comes from a woman in her 30s with acute or convalescent COVID-19. This chain links TRBV6-5 with TRBJ1-5; TRBD1 might be the D (6 bases). CDR3 nucleotide sequence: TGTGCCAGCAGTACAGGGTTAACTCAGCCCCAGCATTTT. It specifies CASSTGLTQPQHF.